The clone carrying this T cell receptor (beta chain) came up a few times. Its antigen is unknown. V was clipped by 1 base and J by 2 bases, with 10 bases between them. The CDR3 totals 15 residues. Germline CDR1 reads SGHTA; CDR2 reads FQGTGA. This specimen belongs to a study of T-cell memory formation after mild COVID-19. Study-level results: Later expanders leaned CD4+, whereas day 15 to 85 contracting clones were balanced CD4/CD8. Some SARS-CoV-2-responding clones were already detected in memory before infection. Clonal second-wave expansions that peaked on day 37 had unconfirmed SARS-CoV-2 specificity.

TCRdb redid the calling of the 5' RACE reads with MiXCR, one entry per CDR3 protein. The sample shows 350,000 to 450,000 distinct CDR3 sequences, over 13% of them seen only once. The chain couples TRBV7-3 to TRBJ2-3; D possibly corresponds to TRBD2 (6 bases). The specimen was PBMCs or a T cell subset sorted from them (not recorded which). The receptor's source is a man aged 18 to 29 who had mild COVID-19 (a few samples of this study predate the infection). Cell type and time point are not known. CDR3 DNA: TGTGCCAGCAGCTTAATGGGCGGGGTCACAGATACGCAGTATTTT. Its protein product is CASSLMGGVTDTQYF.